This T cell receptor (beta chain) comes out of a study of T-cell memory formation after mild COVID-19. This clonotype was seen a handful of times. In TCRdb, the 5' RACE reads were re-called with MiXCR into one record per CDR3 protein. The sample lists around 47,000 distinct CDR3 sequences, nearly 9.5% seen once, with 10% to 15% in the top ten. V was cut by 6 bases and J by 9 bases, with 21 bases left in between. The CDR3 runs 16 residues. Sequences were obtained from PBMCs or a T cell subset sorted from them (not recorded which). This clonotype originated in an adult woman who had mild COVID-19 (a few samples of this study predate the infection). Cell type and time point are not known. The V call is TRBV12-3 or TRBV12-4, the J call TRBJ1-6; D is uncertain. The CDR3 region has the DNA TGTGCCAGCAGCCGAGGCCCACTTCAAGATCGTTCACCCCTCCACTTT. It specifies CASSRGPLQDRSPLHF.